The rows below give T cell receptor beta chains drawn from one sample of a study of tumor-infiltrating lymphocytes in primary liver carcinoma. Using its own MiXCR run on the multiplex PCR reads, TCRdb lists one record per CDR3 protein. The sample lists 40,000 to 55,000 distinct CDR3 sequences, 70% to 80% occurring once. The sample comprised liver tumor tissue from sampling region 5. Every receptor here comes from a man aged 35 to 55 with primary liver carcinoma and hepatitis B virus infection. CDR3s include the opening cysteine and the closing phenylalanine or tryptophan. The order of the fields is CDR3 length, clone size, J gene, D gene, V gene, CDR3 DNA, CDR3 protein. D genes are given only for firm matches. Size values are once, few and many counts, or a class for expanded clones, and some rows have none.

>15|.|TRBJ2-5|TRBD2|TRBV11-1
TGTGCCAGCACCCTCACGGGGCTAGCGGGAGGGACCCAGAACTTC
CASTLTGLAGGTQNF
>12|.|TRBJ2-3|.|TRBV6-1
TGTGCCAAGAGTGATTGGGCAGATACGCAGTATTTT
CAKSDWADTQYF
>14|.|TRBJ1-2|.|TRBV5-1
TGCGTAAGCAGAGGGGACCTAGCTAACTATGGCTACACCTTC
CVSRGDLANYGYTF
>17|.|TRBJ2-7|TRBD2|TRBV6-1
TGTGCCAGCAGTGAAGTGCTGGGGAGACTAGCGGTCTACGAGCGGTACTTC
CASSEVLGRLAVYERYF
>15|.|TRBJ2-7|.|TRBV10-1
TGCGCCTGCAATGAACTCAGAGGGAGCCCCTACGAGCAGTACTTC
CACNELRGSPYEQYF
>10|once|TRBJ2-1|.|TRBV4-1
TGCGCCAGCAGCGCGGGACAGCACATCTTC
CASSAGQHIF
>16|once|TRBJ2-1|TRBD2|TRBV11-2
TGTGGCAGCAGCTACCACGGGACTAGCGGTAGCAATGAGCAGATCTTC
CGSSYHGTSGSNEQIF
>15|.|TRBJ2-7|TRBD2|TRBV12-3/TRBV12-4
TGTGCCAACAGTTTCGGCGGGAGGGCCGTCTATGAGCAGTACTTC
CANSFGGRAVYEQYF
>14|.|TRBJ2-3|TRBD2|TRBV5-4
TGTGCCTGCAGTCGGGGGACTATCGGAGGTACGCAGTATTTT
CACSRGTIGGTQYF
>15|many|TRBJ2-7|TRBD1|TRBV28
TGTGCCAGCAGCGCCCCCGGGACAGGTTACTACGAGCAGTACTTC
CASSAPGTGYYEQYF
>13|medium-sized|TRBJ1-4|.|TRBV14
TGTGCCAGCAGCCGGGGGACTGGTGAAAAACTGTTTTTT
CASSRGTGEKLFF
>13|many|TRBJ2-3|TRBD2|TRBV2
TGTGCCAGCGACCTAGCGGGCACAGATACGCAGTATTTT
CASDLAGTDTQYF
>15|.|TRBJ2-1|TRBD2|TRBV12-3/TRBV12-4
TGTGCCAGCAGTTGGACTAGCGTGAAGGGGAATGAGCAGTTCTTC
CASSWTSVKGNEQFF
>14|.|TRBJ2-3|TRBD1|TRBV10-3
TGTCCCGTATCCGGGACAGGGGGCACGGATACGCAGTATTTT
CPVSGTGGTDTQYF
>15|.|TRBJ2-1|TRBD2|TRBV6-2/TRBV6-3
TGTGCGAGCAACCCAAGTCTAGCGGGAGGGGATGAGCAGTTCTTC
CASNPSLAGGDEQFF
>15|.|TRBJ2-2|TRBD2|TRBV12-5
TGTGCTAGTACCCTGGGAGGGGTGAACACCGTGGAGCTGTTTTTT
CASTLGGVNTVELFF
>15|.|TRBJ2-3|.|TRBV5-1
TGCGCCAGCAGCTTGGCCAGCGCCAGCGTAGATACGCAGTATTTT
CASSLASASVDTQYF
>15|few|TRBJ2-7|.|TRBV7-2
TGTGCCAGCAGCATCCGTAGAGGGGGCTCCTACGAGCAGTACTTC
CASSIRRGGSYEQYF
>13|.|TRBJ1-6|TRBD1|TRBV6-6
TGTGCCAGCAATACCACAGGGGTTTCGCCCCTCCACTTT
CASNTTGVSPLHF
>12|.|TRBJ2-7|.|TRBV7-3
TGTGCAAACAGCTTCAGGGTCCACGAGCAGTACTTC
CANSFRVHEQYF
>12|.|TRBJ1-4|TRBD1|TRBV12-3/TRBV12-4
TGTGCCAGCAGTCCTGGGCGGACAGGGCCCATTTTT
CASSPGRTGPIF
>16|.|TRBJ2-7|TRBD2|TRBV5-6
TGTGCCAGCGGCAATACTTGGTGGGAGGGCTCCTACGAGCAGTACTTC
CASGNTWWEGSYEQYF
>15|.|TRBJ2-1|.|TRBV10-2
TGCGCCAGCAGTGAGACGGCTGCCTCCTACGATGGGCAGTTCTTC
CASSETAASYDGQFF
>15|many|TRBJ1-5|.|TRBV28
TGTGCCAGCAGCCCACCTCCTTATAGCAATCAGCCCCAGCATTTT
CASSPPPYSNQPQHF
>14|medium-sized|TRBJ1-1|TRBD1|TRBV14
TGTGCCAGCAGCCCTTCGGACAGGTTGGATGCGGCTTTCTTT
CASSPSDRLDAAFF
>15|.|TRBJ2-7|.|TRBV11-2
TGTGCCGGCAGCTTACGATGGACATTGGAAAACGAGCAGTACTTC
CAGSLRWTLENEQYF
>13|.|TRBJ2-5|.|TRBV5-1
TGCGCCAGCAGCTTGGAACCCAGGGAGACCCAGTACTTC
CASSLEPRETQYF
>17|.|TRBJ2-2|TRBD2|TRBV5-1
TGCGCCAGCACCTTCGAAACTAGCGGGAGGAACATCGGGGAGCTGTTTTTT
CASTFETSGRNIGELFF
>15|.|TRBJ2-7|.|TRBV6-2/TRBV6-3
TGTGCCAACAGTTATAGTGCAGGGGTGAAGGACGAGCAGTACTTC
CANSYSAGVKDEQYF
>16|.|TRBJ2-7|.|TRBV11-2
TGTGCCAGCAGCTCTCTTGGCAGAACCCTCAGCTACGAGCAGTACTTC
CASSSLGRTLSYEQYF
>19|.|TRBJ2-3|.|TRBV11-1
TGTGCCAGCAGCTCTGAGGGAAGCTCTGTTGGAGCATGCACAGATACGCAGTATTTT
CASSSEGSSVGACTDTQYF
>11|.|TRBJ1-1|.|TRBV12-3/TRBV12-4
TGTGCCAACAGCTCAGGTTCCCTTGCTTTCTTT
CANSSGSLAFF
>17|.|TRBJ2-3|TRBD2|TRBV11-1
TGTACCAACAGCTTAGCTCCGATTAGCGGGTCCACAGATACGCAGTATTTT
CTNSLAPISGSTDTQYF
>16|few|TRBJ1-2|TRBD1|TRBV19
TGTGCCAGTAGTATTGGAGGGATAGGGGGCTTTGACGGCTACACCTTC
CASSIGGIGGFDGYTF
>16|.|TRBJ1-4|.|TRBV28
TGTGCCAGTCACCGGGACCGGGGTCCTGCTATCGTAAAACTGTTTTTT
CASHRDRGPAIVKLFF
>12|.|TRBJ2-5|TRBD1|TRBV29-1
TGCAGCGTCCTGACAGGGATGGAGACCCAGCACTTC
CSVLTGMETQHF
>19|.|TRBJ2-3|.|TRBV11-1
TGTGACAGCAGCTCTGGTGGAAGCTCTGTTGGAGCCCGCACAGATACGCAGTTTTTT
CDSSSGGSSVGARTDTQFF
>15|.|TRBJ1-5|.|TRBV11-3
TGTGCCAGCAGCTTAGAGCTTGGGGTGGCTCTGCCCCAGCATTTT
CASSLELGVALPQHF
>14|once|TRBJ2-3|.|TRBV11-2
TGTGCCAGAAGCCCCCCGGGCCGTACAGATACGCAGTATTTT
CARSPPGRTDTQYF
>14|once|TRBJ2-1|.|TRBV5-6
TGTGCCAGTAGCTTGGCTCTGGCTACAGGTGTGCAGTTCTTC
CASSLALATGVQFF
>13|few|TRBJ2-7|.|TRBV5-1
TGCGCCAGCAGCTTGGGGACGGGGCGCGGGCAGTACTTC
CASSLGTGRGQYF
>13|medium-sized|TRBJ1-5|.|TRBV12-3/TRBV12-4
TGTGCCAGCAGTCGTAACAGCGATCAGCCCCAGCATTTT
CASSRNSDQPQHF
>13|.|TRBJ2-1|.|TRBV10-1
TGCGCCAGCAGCTGTGGGGAGAGTACCCAGCAGTTCTTC
CASSCGESTQQFF
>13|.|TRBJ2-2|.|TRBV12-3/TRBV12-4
TGTGGCAGCAGTGGTGGAGGAACCCGGGAGCTGTTTTTT
CGSSGGGTRELFF
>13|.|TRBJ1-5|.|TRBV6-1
TGTGCCTGCAGTTGGGCAGGCGATCAGCCCCAGCATTTT
CACSWAGDQPQHF
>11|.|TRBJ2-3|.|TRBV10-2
TGCGCCAGGAGTCACGCAGATACGCAGTATTTT
CARSHADTQYF
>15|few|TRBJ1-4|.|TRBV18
TGTGCCAGCTCATCTAATTGGGGGACTAATGAAAAACTGTTTTTT
CASSSNWGTNEKLFF
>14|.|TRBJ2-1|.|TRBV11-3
TGTGCCAGAAGCTCAGGCGTCTCGAACAATGAGAAGTTCTTT
CARSSGVSNNEKFF
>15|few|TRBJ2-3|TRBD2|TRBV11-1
TGTGCCAGCAGCGAAGGCGGGGGTTTGACAGATACGCAGTATTTT
CASSEGGGLTDTQYF
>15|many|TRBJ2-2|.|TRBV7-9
TGTGCCAGCACCAGGACTGGACAGAACACCGGGGAGCTGTTTTTT
CASTRTGQNTGELFF
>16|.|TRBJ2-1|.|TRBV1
TGCACCAGCAGCCAAGACGCTAAAGTAGCGGGGTATGAGCGTTTCTTC
CTSSQDAKVAGYERFF
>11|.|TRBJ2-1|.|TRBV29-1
TGCAGCCTTGAAGATGGAGGTGAGCATTTCTTC
CSLEDGGEHFF
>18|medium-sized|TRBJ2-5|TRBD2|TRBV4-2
TGTGCCAGCAGCCAAGATCTGATGGGAGGGCCGGCTTTAGAGACCCAGTACTTC
CASSQDLMGGPALETQYF
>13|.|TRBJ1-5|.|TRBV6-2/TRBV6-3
TGTGCTAGCAGTTATGACAGCTATCAGCACCAGCATTTT
CASSYDSYQHQHF
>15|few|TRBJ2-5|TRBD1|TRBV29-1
TGCAGCGTTGAAGCGGGCAGGGGGCGAGCAGAGACCCTGCACTTC
CSVEAGRGRAETLHF